These 27 T cell receptor beta chains were all obtained from the same sample, sequenced in a study of identical twins. MiXCR was run by TCRdb on the 5' RACE reads, yielding one entry per CDR3 protein. The sample includes about 190,000 distinct CDR3 sequences, approximately 16% of them seen just once. This same sample was also part of a study on T cells expressing NK-cell markers.

The specimen was CD8+ T cells sorted from blood. Every receptor here comes from a woman between 18 and 30 years old in good health.

The chain's CDR3 is CASSPIADEQFF. DNA of the CDR3: TGTGCCAGCAGCCCTATAGCGGATGAGCAGTTCTTC. V is TRBV6-2 or TRBV6-3 and J is TRBJ2-1; D possibly corresponds to TRBD2 (6 bases). CDR3 size: 12 residues. Trimming removed 6 bases from V and 8 bases from J, with 11 bases in between. Germline CDR1 reads MNHEY; CDR2 reads SVGEGT.

This chain joins TRBV23-1 and TRBJ2-2; D uncertain. TRBV23-1 is an ORF; its function is uncertain. The V gene lost 7 bases and the J gene lost 1 base, with 13 bases spanning the gap. CDR3 length equals 15 residues. In DNA, the CDR3 is TGCGCCAGCATAAGTAGGCAGCGGAACACCGGGGAGCTGTTTTTT. Its protein product is CASISRQRNTGELFF.

The rearrangement links TRBV27 to TRBJ2-3, with unresolved D. CDR1 is MNHEY and CDR2 is SMNVEV in the germline V gene (reference sequence). The CDR3 contains 14 residues. Trimming took off 3 bases at V and 4 bases at J, with 11 bases between the two ends. CDR3 nucleotides: TGTGCCAGCAGTTTCGGGTCCCGTTCAGATACGCAGTATTTT. Amino acid sequence: CASSFGSRSDTQYF.

This clonotype was seen more than once but under ten times. The chain carries TRBV27 and TRBJ2-3, with D tentatively TRBD1 (5 bases). Germline V gene data show CDR1 as MNHEY and CDR2 as SMNVEV (reference sequence). The CDR3 consists of 15 residues. Between the trimmed V and J ends, which lost 6 bases and 0 bases, there was a span of 13 bases. This CDR3 reads CASRHDSLSTDTQYF. DNA of the CDR3: TGTGCCAGCAGGCACGACAGCCTAAGCACAGATACGCAGTATTTT.

The rearrangement joins TRBV5-5 to TRBJ2-1; TRBD2 agrees at 7 bases. V trimming: 4 bases; J trimming: 0 bases; junction bases outside the gene matches: 13. Germline CDR1 SGHKS, CDR2 YYEKEE (reference sequence). The CDR3 has 18 residues. The CDR3: CASSLGGAGISSYNEQFF. For the CDR3, the DNA is TGTGCCAGCAGCCTGGGGGGAGCGGGGATAAGCTCCTACAATGAGCAGTTCTTC.

The J gene is TRBJ2-5, the V gene TRBV6-1; D is possibly TRBD2 (5 bases). The CDR3 totals 13 residues. V was trimmed by 5 bases and J by 9 bases, leaving 16 bases between them. CDR1 is MNHNS and CDR2 is SASEGT in the germline V gene. The DNA of the CDR3 is TGTGCCAGCAGTCCCATCCCGGGAAGGGCCCAGTACTTC. This encodes CASSPIPGRAQYF.

This clonotype occurred a few times. The chain uses TRBV4-3 and TRBJ2-2; D is perhaps TRBD2 (5 bases). This CDR3 has 13 amino acids. Trimming removed 4 bases at V and 6 bases at J, with 9 bases between. The V gene's germline CDR1 is LGHNA and CDR2 YSLEER. This chain's CDR3 is CASSPSPSGELFF. For the CDR3, the DNA is TGCGCCAGCAGCCCTAGCCCCTCCGGGGAGCTGTTTTTT.

This rearrangement joins TRBV12-3 or TRBV12-4 to TRBJ2-1, with D possibly being TRBD1 or TRBD2 (5 bases each). Deletions cut 7 bases from V and 7 bases from J, with 20 bases between. CDR3 size: 15 residues. The CDR3 DNA sequence: TGTGCCAGCACCCCACGGGACCCACCAGGGAATGAGCAGTTCTTC. Its translation: CASTPRDPPGNEQFF.

The gene calls are TRBV19 and TRBJ2-5; the match to TRBD2 covers 8 bases. V was pared by 6 bases and J by 7 bases, with 7 bases of the junction left unmatched. The CDR3 runs 13 residues. CDR1 and CDR2 (germline): LNHDA, SQIVND (reference sequence). CDR3 protein: CASSPVGGATQYF. The CDR3 DNA follows: TGTGCCAGTAGCCCTGTCGGGGGGGCGACCCAGTACTTC.

This chain uses TRBV9 with TRBJ2-1; TRBD2 matches 10 bases. J gave up 7 bases and V 6 bases, and 4 bases lay outside the gene matches. Germline lookup yields CDR1 SGDLS and CDR2 YYNGEE. The CDR3 sequence is 13 residues long. CDR3 DNA: TGTGCCAGCACTGTGACTAGCGGGAATGAGCAGTTCTTC. As protein: CASTVTSGNEQFF.

The sample holds a few counts of this clonotype. The chain is built from TRBV10-1 and TRBJ2-1, with 8 bases aligning to TRBD2. The V gene's germline CDR1 is WNHNN and CDR2 SYGVQD (reference sequence). The CDR3 sequence is 15 residues long. V shed 6 bases, J shed 7 bases, and the junction held 11 bases outside the gene matches. The CDR3 spells CASSPLAGDANEQFF. CDR3 sequence (DNA): TGCGCCAGCAGCCCGCTAGCGGGTGATGCGAATGAGCAGTTCTTC.

This clonotype appeared a few times. The chain couples TRBV15 to TRBJ2-5, with TRBD2 matching over 10 bases. CDR3 length: 16 amino acids. Trimming took 1 base from V and 1 from J; bases not matched to a gene: 3. From germline, CDR1 is LNHNV and CDR2 YYDKDF (reference sequence). The CDR3: CATSRVLAGAQETQYF. The CDR3 nucleotides are TGTGCCACCAGCAGAGTTCTAGCGGGGGCCCAAGAGACCCAGTACTTC. Together with reference TRBV15 and TRBJ2-5, the CDR3 gives the full variable domain: DAMVIQNPRYQVTQFGKPVTLSCSQTLNHNVMYWYQQKSSQAPKLLFHYYDKDFNNEADTPDNFQSRRPNTSFCFLDIRSPGLGDTAMYLCATSRVLAGAQETQYFGPGTRLLVL.

This clonotype was observed a handful of times. The chain combines TRBV20-1 with TRBJ2-7; tentatively, D is TRBD2 (5 bases). V shed 3 bases and J shed 2 bases, with 8 bases lying between them. The CDR3 totals 12 residues. The V gene's germline CDR1 is DFQATT and CDR2 SNEGSKA (reference sequence). CDR3 coding DNA: TGCAGTGCTAGGGAGGTGACCTACGAGCAGTACTTC. Its translation is CSAREVTYEQYF.

A note on this clonotype: At one boundary the junction diverges from the germline segment, which might be a read error. The chain uses TRBV12-3 or TRBV12-4 and TRBJ2-1, with a tentative D call TRBD2 (7 bases). This CDR3 is built from 15 residues. The CDR3 sequence is CASTLRGAPYNEQFF. Here the CDR3 DNA reads TGTGCCAGCACTTTACGGGGGGCTCCGTACAATGAGCAGTTCTTC.

This clonotype has a handful of counts. The chain links TRBV3-1 to TRBJ2-7, with TRBD1 as a possible D gene (5 bases). The CDR3 totals 14 residues. The V gene lost 5 bases and the J gene lost 2 bases, with 13 bases spanning the gap. Germline V lookup: CDR1 LGHDT, CDR2 YNNKEL (reference sequence). CDR3 bases: TGTGCCAGCAGCGACCGGACACGGACCTACGAGCAGTACTTC. It translates to CASSDRTRTYEQYF.

The gene calls are TRBV13 and TRBJ2-7, with unresolved D. The germline CDR1 and CDR2 sequences are PRHDT and FYEKMQ (reference sequence). The CDR3 has 11 amino acids. The V end lost 5 bases, the J end lost 7 bases, and 9 bases lay between the germline ends. The CDR3 DNA reads TGTGCCAGCAGCGGAGACGGAGAGCAGTACTTC. Protein sequence: CASSGDGEQYF.

The chain links TRBV30 to TRBJ2-6; D call uncertain. The CDR3 loop spans 14 amino acids. V shed 0 bases and J shed 1 base, with 4 bases lying between them. Germline CDR1 GTSNPN, CDR2 SVGIG (reference sequence). CDR3 loop: CAWSVGSGANVLTF. The CDR3 DNA reads as TGTGCCTGGAGTGTGGGATCTGGGGCCAACGTCCTGACTTTC.

This clonotype has only a few counts. This rearrangement joins TRBV4-3 to TRBJ2-1, with D hard to call. CDR3 length: 17 amino acids. Per the germline V gene, CDR1 is LGHNA and CDR2 is YSLEER. V was pared by 0 bases and J by 2 bases, with 14 bases between. The DNA of the CDR3 is TGCGCCAGCAGCCAAGAAGGATCCGGGTTTGCCTACAATGAGCAGTTCTTC. Protein: CASSQEGSGFAYNEQFF.

This clonotype was detected a few times. The chain links TRBV7-2 to TRBJ1-3; 7 positions match TRBD1. CDR1 and CDR2 (germline): SGHTA, FQGNSA. The junction had 9 bases not matched to a gene; V was cut back by 2 bases and J by 8 bases. The CDR3 spans 15 residues. CDR3 bases: TGTGCCAGCAGCTTACCGGAACAGGGGTCGCACACCATATATTTT. Translated: CASSLPEQGSHTIYF.

The chain combines TRBV6-2 or TRBV6-3 with TRBJ2-7; D remains unclear. The CDR3 covers 14 residues. Per germline, CDR1 MNHEY and CDR2 SVGEGT. Deletions cut 4 bases from V and 1 base from J, with 11 bases between. The CDR3 DNA is TGTGCCAGCAGTTCACCCCAGGAATCCTACGAGCAGTACTTC. Residues: CASSSPQESYEQYF.

The chain employs TRBV6-2 or TRBV6-3 and TRBJ2-3; D remains unclear. CDR3 length equals 13 residues. The germline CDR1 and CDR2 sequences are MNHEY and SVGEGT. Trimming took off 2 bases at V and 2 bases at J, with 5 bases between the two ends. CDR3 nucleotides: TGTGCCAGCAGTTACACCAACACAGATACGCAGTATTTT. This translates into CASSYTNTDTQYF.

For this clonotype: Compared with germline, one end of the junction differs, possibly owing to a read error. The V gene is TRBV11-2, the J gene TRBJ2-3; 7 nucleotides agree with TRBD2. There are 16 residues in the CDR3. Germline V gives CDR1 SGHAT, CDR2 FQNNGV. The CDR3 bases are TGTACCAGCAGCTTATTTCCCCCAGCGGGGACAGATACGCAGTATTTT. Protein sequence: CTSSLFPPAGTDTQYF.

The CDR3, as DNA: TGTGCCAGCAGCCAAGGAGGTGGCTACACCTTC. Residues: CASSQGGGYTF. The chain employs TRBV4-2 and TRBJ1-2; D call uncertain. This CDR3 has 11 residues. CDR1 and CDR2 from the germline V gene are LGHNA and YNFKEQ. Trimming took 1 base from V and 7 from J, leaving 4 bases between them.

The genes are TRBV15 and TRBJ2-3; D possibly matches TRBD1 or TRBD2 (5 bases each). Germline loops: CDR1 LNHNV, CDR2 YYDKDF (reference sequence). CDR3 length equals 17 residues. Trimming left V 3 bases short and J 4 bases short, with 20 bases between. The CDR3 loop is CATSSYRDPKGPDTQYF. Here the CDR3 DNA reads TGTGCCACCAGCAGTTACCGGGACCCCAAGGGGCCAGATACGCAGTATTTT.

This rearrangement joins TRBV12-3 or TRBV12-4 to TRBJ2-4; 7 nucleotides agree with TRBD2. The V and J ends lost 5 bases and 10 bases, in that order; junction bases with no gene match: 8. The CDR3 has 13 amino acids. The CDR3 DNA reads as TGTGCCAGCAGTCTCAACACCGGGGGGATTCAGTACTTC. The encoded protein is CASSLNTGGIQYF.

This clonotype was detected only a few times. The chain joins TRBV6-1 to TRBJ2-1; D is possibly TRBD1 (5 bases). V gave up 2 bases and J gave up 4 bases, with 12 bases separating them. The CDR3 sequence is 15 residues long. Germline loops: CDR1 MNHNS, CDR2 SASEGT. Written as DNA, the CDR3 is TGTGCCAGCAGTGAATGGAGACAGAATTACAATGAGCAGTTCTTC. This sequence encodes CASSEWRQNYNEQFF.

The sample holds a few counts of this clonotype. The chain joins TRBV7-2 to TRBJ2-7, with 8 bases matching TRBD1. The CDR3 is 14 amino acids. The V gene's germline CDR1 is SGHTA and CDR2 FQGNSA. V lost 2 bases, J lost 6 bases, and 6 bases stayed unmatched. The CDR3 coding sequence is TGTGCCAGCAGCTTATCCCGGACAGGGCCCGAGCAGTACTTC. Residues: CASSLSRTGPEQYF.